This T cell receptor beta chain was sequenced in a study of T cells in localized non-small cell lung cancer. Study-level points and caveats: It was uninvolved adjacent lung that showed the highest T cell clonality, exceeding tumor. Among blood samples, higher T cell density accompanied longer overall survival.

The data were produced by immunoSEQ multiplex PCR, yet TCRdb's version contains in-frame clones alone and is incomplete. The sample records approximately 45,000 clones, about 86% being singletons. The germline CDR1 and CDR2 sequences are MNHNS and SASEGT. The CDR3 consists of 13 residues. The J segment lost 5 bases and the V segment lost 8 bases, leaving 3 bases of the junction unmatched. As concerns this clone: Its target is not known.

The chain uses TRBV6-1 and TRBJ1-5; 10 bases match TRBD1. The sequenced sample was PBMCs, obtained before any cancer treatment. The sequence was collected from a man aged 35 to 69 with stage II lung adenocarcinoma. The CDR3, as DNA: TGTGCCAGCGACAGGGGGCGGGATCAGCCCCAGCATTTT. Protein: CASDRGRDQPQHF.